These 30 T cell receptor beta chains originate from one sample sequenced in a study of blood T cell repertoires in COVID-19. Using immunoSEQ multiplex PCR, the repertoire was profiled, and TCRdb retains in-frame clones only, with some absent. The data show approximately 200,000 clones, around 83% seen once. The sequencing sample was made of peripheral blood. These TCRs come from a woman aged 45-59 years with acute or convalescent COVID-19.

V and J are TRBV2 and TRBJ1-3; the D is unclear. CDR1 and CDR2 (germline): SNHLY, FYNNEI. This CDR3 has 13 residues. The V end lost 4 bases, the J end lost 6 bases, and 10 bases lay between the germline ends. The CDR3 protein is CASSGAGLNTIYF. The CDR3 region has the DNA TGTGCCAGCAGTGGGGCAGGCTTAAACACCATATATTTT. The full variable domain, rest sourced from reference TRBV2 and TRBJ1-3, is EPEVTQTPSHQVTQMGQEVILRCVPISNHLYFYWYRQILGQKVEFLVSFYNNEISEKSEIFDDQFSVERPDGSNFTLKIRSTKLEDSAMYFCASSGAGLNTIYFGEGSWLTVV.

The chain employs TRBV28 and TRBJ1-2; D is unclear. CDR1 MDHEN and CDR2 SYDVKM come from the germline V gene. The CDR3 spans 15 residues. With 4 bases removed from V and 0 bases from J, the gap between germline ends came to 12 bases. The CDR3 DNA follows: TGTGCCAGCAGTTCCTTGGGCACCACTAACTATGGCTACACCTTC. Translating it yields CASSSLGTTNYGYTF.

The J gene is TRBJ1-2, the V gene TRBV24-1; 9 nucleotides match TRBD1. V lost 3 bases, J lost 4 bases, and 5 bases stayed unmatched. The CDR3 loop spans 15 amino acids. The germline CDR1 and CDR2 sequences are KGHDR and SFDVKD. CDR3 sequence: CATSDPGQGSYGYTF. CDR3 nucleotide sequence: TGTGCCACCAGTGATCCTGGACAGGGGAGCTATGGCTACACCTTC.

The rearrangement joins TRBV19 to TRBJ1-2; no reliable D call. V lost 2 bases and J 4 bases, leaving 8 bases between the germline ends. Germline V gene lookup returns CDR1 LNHDA and CDR2 SQIVND (reference sequence). The CDR3 is 13 amino acids. Here the CDR3 DNA reads TGTGCCAGTAGTATAAGTAGCGTCTATGGCTACACCTTC. It is translated as CASSISSVYGYTF.

This chain uses TRBV3-1 (or the pseudogene TRBV3-2) with TRBJ2-7; D may be TRBD2 (6 bases). Trimming removed 3 bases from V and 7 bases from J, with 22 bases in between. The CDR3 is made up of 16 amino acids. Germline V gene lookup returns CDR1 LGHDT and CDR2 YNNKEL (reference sequence). As DNA, the CDR3 is TGTGCCAGCAGCCAGGGGTCTCTAGCGTCCTCCGGTGAGCAGTACTTC. Translating it yields CASSQGSLASSGEQYF.

The chain couples TRBV19 to TRBJ2-3; TRBD2 aligns across 9 bases. Trimming removed 5 bases from V and 5 bases from J; junction bases left unmatched: 11. The CDR3 is made up of 16 amino acids. The germline gives CDR1 LNHDA, CDR2 SQIVND (reference sequence). CDR3 in DNA: TGTGCCAGTAGTGCGGGGCTAGCGGGGCAAGGAGATACGCAGTATTTT. Its translation: CASSAGLAGQGDTQYF.

The chain uses TRBV7-8 and TRBJ1-1, with D perhaps TRBD1 (6 bases). The V gene's germline CDR1 is SGHVS and CDR2 FQNEAQ. The V gene lost 5 bases and the J gene lost 4 bases, with 17 bases spanning the gap. The CDR3 runs to 15 residues. The CDR3 protein is CASSLITGRSTEAFF. DNA of the CDR3: TGTGCCAGCAGCCTAATAACAGGGCGGAGCACTGAAGCTTTCTTT.

J is TRBJ1-6 and V is TRBV7-8; a weak D match, TRBD1 (6 bases). Trimming shortened V by 10 bases and J by 7 bases, and 20 bases separated the two germline ends. There are 15 residues in the CDR3. CDR1 and CDR2 (germline): SGHVS, FQNEAQ. The CDR3, as DNA: TGTGCCACCGGGGGGGCGGGGCGAGCCAATTCACCCCTCCACTTT. Amino acid sequence: CATGGAGRANSPLHF.

This sequence joins TRBV28 and TRBJ1-4; 7 positions match TRBD1. With 6 bases clipped from V and 6 bases from J, the junction kept 7 bases outside the gene matches. The germline gives CDR1 MDHEN, CDR2 SYDVKM. CDR3 length: 14 residues. This chain's CDR3 is CASRWTGGDEKLFF. The CDR3 DNA sequence: TGTGCCAGCAGATGGACAGGAGGTGATGAAAAACTGTTTTTT.

V is TRBV5-1 and J is TRBJ2-7; 10 nucleotides align to TRBD2. Losses at the gene ends were 3 bases for V and 5 bases for J; bases not matched to a gene: 8. This CDR3 comprises 15 residues. The germline V gene has CDR1 SGHRS and CDR2 YFSETQ. CDR3: CASSSTGTSDNEQYF. For the CDR3, the DNA is TGCGCCAGCAGCTCCACCGGGACTAGCGATAACGAGCAGTACTTC.

The J gene is TRBJ1-1, the V gene TRBV30; the D is unclear. Germline CDR1 reads GTSNPN; CDR2 reads SVGIG (reference sequence). The CDR3 length is 16 residues. With 0 bases removed from V and 1 base from J, the gap between germline ends came to 15 bases. CDR3 in DNA: TGTGCCTGGAGTGTACCCCTTCGGAGAGGGAACACTGAAGCTTTCTTT. It specifies CAWSVPLRRGNTEAFF.

This chain uses TRBV27 with TRBJ2-7, with TRBD1 identical over 10 bases. The germline gives CDR1 MNHEY, CDR2 SMNVEV (reference sequence). This CDR3 comprises 15 residues. The J segment lost 5 bases and the V segment lost 4 bases, leaving 8 bases of the junction unmatched. This chain's CDR3 is CASSSRTGTGDEQYF. Written as DNA, the CDR3 is TGTGCCAGCAGTTCTAGAACCGGGACAGGGGACGAGCAGTACTTC.

In this sample, this clone turned up a few times. This chain connects TRBV5-4 to TRBJ1-3, with 8 bases aligning to TRBD1. Germline values: CDR1 SGHNT, CDR2 YYREEE (reference sequence). V was clipped by 4 bases and J by 2 bases; unmatched bases: 5. This CDR3 has 15 amino acids. The CDR3 DNA follows: TGTGCCAGCAGCGTGGACAGGGCCACTGGAAACACCATATATTTT. Protein sequence: CASSVDRATGNTIYF.

In its sample, this clone was seen once. The chain is built from TRBV5-1 and TRBJ2-6; 7 positions match TRBD1. Germline V gene sequence: CDR1 SGHRS, CDR2 YFSETQ. With V trimmed by 9 bases and J by 0 bases, 9 bases remained unmatched. The CDR3 extends over 16 amino acids. Here the CDR3 reads CATRTGISSGANVLTF. CDR3 nucleotide sequence: TGCGCCACCCGGACAGGAATCAGCTCTGGGGCCAACGTCCTGACTTTC.

This clone was seen a single time. The chain carries TRBV18 and TRBJ2-7; tentative D call: TRBD2 (5 bases). CDR3 length: 12 amino acids. Per the germline V gene, CDR1 is KGHSH and CDR2 is LQKENI. Trimming took off 6 bases at V and 4 bases at J, with 10 bases between the two ends. The CDR3: CASSEGVYEQYF. CDR3 DNA sequence: TGTGCCAGCTCCGAGGGAGTTTACGAGCAGTACTTC.

The CDR3 is CASSQEGAGGSDTQYF. The CDR3 coding sequence is TGCGCCAGCAGCCAAGAGGGGGCAGGGGGGTCAGATACGCAGTATTTT. The chain carries TRBV4-1 and TRBJ2-3; a weak D match, TRBD1 (7 bases). Trimming took 0 bases from V and 4 from J, leaving 14 bases between them. The V gene's germline CDR1 is MGHRA and CDR2 YSYEKL. The CDR3 spans 16 residues.

The rearrangement links TRBV3-1 (or the pseudogene TRBV3-2) to TRBJ2-7; D possibly corresponds to TRBD1 (6 bases). Germline CDR1 and CDR2: LGHDT and YNNKEL (reference sequence). This CDR3 contains 17 residues. V gave up 1 base and J gave up 2 bases, with 18 bases separating them. CDR3 sequence: CASSQGENRVPTYEQYF. DNA of the CDR3: TGTGCCAGCAGCCAAGGGGAAAACAGGGTACCAACCTACGAGCAGTACTTC.

The CDR3 bases are TGTGCCAGCAGCTTATTCGCCGGGACAGCGAACACCGGGGAGCTGTTTTTT. It codes for CASSLFAGTANTGELFF. The J gene is TRBJ2-2, the V gene TRBV7-2; 7 positions match TRBD1. The CDR3 covers 17 residues. The junction had 6 bases not matched to a gene; V was cut back by 2 bases and J by 0 bases. Germline loops: CDR1 SGHTA, CDR2 FQGNSA.

The chain combines TRBV19 with TRBJ1-4; no clear D gene. This CDR3 has 16 amino acids. Deletions cut 5 bases from V and 1 base from J, with 14 bases between. Germline V gene data show CDR1 as LNHDA and CDR2 as SQIVND (reference sequence). This CDR3 reads CASSHSNSGTNEKLFF. The CDR3 nucleotides are TGTGCCAGTAGTCATTCCAACTCGGGAACTAATGAAAAACTGTTTTTT.

The chain is built from TRBV18 and TRBJ2-2, with D tentatively TRBD1 (6 bases). V lost 5 bases and J 5 bases, leaving 18 bases between the germline ends. The CDR3 sequence is 16 residues long. The germline V gene encodes CDR1 KGHSH and CDR2 LQKENI. The CDR3 loop reads CASSGRSQGSTGELFF. The CDR3 nucleotides read TGTGCCAGCTCAGGGAGATCACAGGGCTCAACCGGGGAGCTGTTTTTT. Looking up the rest from reference TRBV18 and TRBJ2-2 gives the full variable domain: NAGVMQNPRHLVRRRGQEARLRCSPMKGHSHVYWYRQLPEEGLKFMVYLQKENIIDESGMPKERFSAEFPKEGPSILRIQQVVRGDSAAYFCASSGRSQGSTGELFFGEGSRLTVL.

The J gene is TRBJ2-1, the V gene TRBV30; 9 bases map to TRBD2. The germline gives CDR1 GTSNPN, CDR2 SVGIG (reference sequence). J was trimmed by 8 bases and V by 5 bases; bases with no gene match: 4. The CDR3 spans 12 residues. CDR3: CAWGRGGDEQFF. CDR3 DNA: TGTGCCTGGGGCCGCGGGGGGGATGAGCAGTTCTTC. The variable domain in full, completed from reference TRBV30 and TRBJ2-1, reads SQTIHQWPATLVQPVGSPLSLECTVEGTSNPNLYWYRQAAGRGLQLLFYSVGIGQISSEVPQNLSASRPQDRQFILSSKKLLLSDSGFYLCAWGRGGDEQFFGPGTRLTVL.

To note about this clone: At the DNA level, this CDR3 is encoded by other sequences in the same sample as well. The chain recombines TRBV5-1 with TRBJ2-3; 10 nucleotides align to TRBD1. This CDR3 is 15 amino acids long. Germline-derived CDR1 and CDR2 are SGHRS and YFSETQ. Germline trimming cut 0 bases from V and 6 bases from J; bases unmatched to any gene: 4. The CDR3 protein is CASSLGRQGADTQYF. The CDR3 DNA is TGCGCCAGCAGCTTGGGGCGACAGGGGGCGGATACGCAGTATTTT.

The gene calls are TRBV30 and TRBJ2-2, with 7 bases that match TRBD2. The CDR3 is 14 residues long. CDR1 is GTSNPN, CDR2 SVGIG, per germline (reference sequence). V shed 0 bases, J shed 5 bases, and the junction held 3 bases outside the gene matches. Here the CDR3 reads CAWSVGGGTGELFF. The CDR3 DNA reads TGTGCCTGGAGTGTGGGGGGAGGGACCGGGGAGCTGTTTTTT.

The V and J genes are TRBV9 and TRBJ1-5, with 8 bases aligning to TRBD1. With 7 bases clipped from V and 4 bases from J, the junction kept 7 bases outside the gene matches. Germline V gene data show CDR1 as SGDLS and CDR2 as YYNGEE. The CDR3 totals 14 residues. CDR3 amino acids: CASAPDRGNQPQHF. DNA for the CDR3: TGTGCCAGCGCACCCGACAGGGGAAATCAGCCCCAGCATTTT.

This clone has a single count. The gene calls are TRBV9 and TRBJ1-1; D unclear. CDR1 is SGDLS and CDR2 is YYNGEE in the germline V gene. Trimming took 2 bases from V and 1 from J, leaving 6 bases between them. This CDR3 comprises 13 residues. The CDR3 region is CASSVVANTEAFF. The CDR3, as DNA: TGTGCCAGCAGCGTTGTGGCGAACACTGAAGCTTTCTTT.

This clone was observed a few times. This sequence joins TRBV5-5 and TRBJ2-3; D remains unclear. The V gene's germline CDR1 is SGHKS and CDR2 YYEKEE (reference sequence). Between the trimmed V and J ends, which lost 5 bases and 5 bases, there was a span of 9 bases. The CDR3 has 12 amino acids. CDR3 sequence reads: CASSPSLDTQYF. CDR3 in DNA: TGTGCCAGCAGTCCTTCCCTAGATACGCAGTATTTT.

This chain joins TRBV10-3 and TRBJ1-2; possibly TRBD1 for D (6 bases). Germline CDR1 reads ENHRY; CDR2 reads SYGVKD. The V end was cut by 3 bases, the J end by 8 bases, with 16 bases between. The CDR3 totals 14 residues. The CDR3 region has the DNA TGTGCCATCAGTGACCCCAGGGGCGCGGGCGGCTACACCTTC. Its protein product is CAISDPRGAGGYTF.

This clone was seen just once. The chain combines TRBV4-1 with TRBJ1-1, with D possibly TRBD1 on 6 matching bases. This CDR3 is 12 amino acids long. CDR1 is MGHRA and CDR2 is YSYEKL in the germline V gene. V was trimmed by 4 bases and J by 8 bases, leaving 11 bases between them. The CDR3 DNA sequence: TGCGCCAGCAGCCCAAACAGGGCCGAAGCTTTCTTT. Translation gives CASSPNRAEAFF.

This clone was picked up one time. The chain joins TRBV5-1 to TRBJ2-7; a possible D gene is TRBD1 (5 bases). This CDR3 has 16 residues. V lost 4 bases and J 0 bases, leaving 17 bases between the germline ends. CDR1 and CDR2 from the germline V gene are SGHRS and YFSETQ. In DNA form, the CDR3 reads TGCGCCAGCAGCCCCTTTATTAGCAGGGACTCCTACGAGCAGTACTTC. Translating gives CASSPFISRDSYEQYF.

The V gene is TRBV7-2, the J gene TRBJ1-6; 9 bases match TRBD1. The CDR3 runs to 18 residues. Germline CDR1 reads SGHTA; CDR2 reads FQGNSA. After removal of 2 bases from V and 10 bases from J, the junction contained 15 bases not matched to a gene. The CDR3 here is CASSLRIRGGQGNSPLHF. The CDR3 bases are TGTGCCAGCAGCTTAAGGATAAGGGGGGGACAGGGAAACTCACCCCTCCACTTT.